This T cell receptor beta chain was found in a study of cytomegalovirus exposure and HLA in healthy donors. Notes on the study in general: There were reportedly fewer N-insertions in an Asian-associated ancestry cluster than the roughly 700-donor mean, in a later analysis.

Both 60 Vbeta primers and 13 Jbeta primers went into the PCR. Original methodology: There were about 80 million unique TCR beta chains by a later count, and about 11 million of them were shared. Profiled with immunoSEQ multiplex PCR; TCRdb holds only in-frame clones, not every one. The D gene and trimming were derived from the DNA, and the V and J assignments and clone size from that table. Among about 150,000 clones listed, 70% to 80% were seen once. To note about this clone: What it binds is not known.

With 3 bases clipped from V and 1 base from J, the junction kept 5 bases outside the gene matches. This CDR3 is 16 amino acids long. Germline V gene data show CDR1 as MDHEN and CDR2 as SYDVKM. The TCR comes from a man in his forties in good health and CMV-seropositive. Input material: PBMCs. The chain joins TRBV28 to TRBJ2-2, with TRBD2 identical over 7 bases. CDR3 sequence: CASSLLGGGNTGELFF. The CDR3 DNA follows: TGTGCCAGCAGTTTGTTGGGCGGGGGGAACACCGGGGAGCTGTTTTTT.